The present TCR beta chain was sequenced within a study of CD4 T cells in relation to SARS-CoV-2 and coronaviruses. The study, taken as a whole, reports: Compared with monoreactive clones, crossreactive clones showed significantly weaker SARS-CoV-2 expansion.

Germline CDR1 reads MGHDK; CDR2 reads SYGVNS. The CDR3 consists of 12 residues. Between the trimmed V and J ends, which lost 3 bases and 9 bases, there was a span of 10 bases. Before the COVID-19 pandemic, during about 2010-2018, CD4+ T cells were taken from unexposed donors. CD4+ T cells were isolated from the cells after more than 8 days of culture. Testing used SARS-CoV-2 S/N and four cold-coronavirus spikes on unexposed-donor CD4+ T cells, cells permitting. About 2 million PBMCs per well were cultured with approximately 9.2 IU/ml IL-2. Of note for this clone: No antigen is known for it.

The repertoire was sequenced with immunoSEQ multiplex PCR; TCRdb's copy has only in-frame clones and lacks some. The sample carries 15,000 to 20,000 clones, more than 75% recorded once. Material: CD4+ T cells from PBMCs, cultured in vitro. The origin of this receptor is a human donor in good health. The chain combines TRBV25-1 with TRBJ2-3; D not resolved. The CDR3 sequence: CASSEWLGTQYF. The CDR3 nucleotides are TGTGCCAGCAGTGAGTGGCTAGGAACGCAGTATTTT.